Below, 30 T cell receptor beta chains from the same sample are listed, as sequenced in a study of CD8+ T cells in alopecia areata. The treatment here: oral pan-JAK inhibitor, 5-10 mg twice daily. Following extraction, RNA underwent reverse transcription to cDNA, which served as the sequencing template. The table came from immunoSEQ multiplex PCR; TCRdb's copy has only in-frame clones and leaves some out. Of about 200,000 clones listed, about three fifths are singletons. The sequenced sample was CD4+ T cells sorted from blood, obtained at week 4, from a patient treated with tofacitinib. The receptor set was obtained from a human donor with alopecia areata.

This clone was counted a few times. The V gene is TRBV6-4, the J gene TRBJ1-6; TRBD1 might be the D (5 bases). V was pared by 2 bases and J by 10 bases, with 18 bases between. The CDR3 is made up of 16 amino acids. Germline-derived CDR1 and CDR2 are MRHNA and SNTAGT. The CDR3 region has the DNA TGTGCCAGCAGTGACACCGGGACGGGCTACCTGTCACCCCTCCACTTT. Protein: CASSDTGTGYLSPLHF.

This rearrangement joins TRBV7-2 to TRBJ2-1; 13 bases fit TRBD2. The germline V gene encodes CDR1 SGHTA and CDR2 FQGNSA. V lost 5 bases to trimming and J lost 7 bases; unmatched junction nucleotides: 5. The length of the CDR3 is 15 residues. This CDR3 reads CASSLLAGGRNEQFF. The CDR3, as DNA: TGTGCCAGCAGCCTACTAGCGGGGGGGCGGAATGAGCAGTTCTTC.

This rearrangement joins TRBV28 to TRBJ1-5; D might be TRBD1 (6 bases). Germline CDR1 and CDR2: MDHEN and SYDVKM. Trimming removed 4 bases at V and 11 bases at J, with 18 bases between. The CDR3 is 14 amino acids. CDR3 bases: TGTGCCAGCAGTTCTACCAGACAGGTCCGGACCCAGCATTTT. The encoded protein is CASSSTRQVRTQHF. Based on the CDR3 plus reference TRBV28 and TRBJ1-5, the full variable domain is DVKVTQSSRYLVKRTGEKVFLECVQDMDHENMFWYRQDPGLGLRLIYFSYDVKMKEKGDIPEGYSVSREKKERFSLILESASTNQTSMYLCASSSTRQVRTQHFGDGTRLSIL.

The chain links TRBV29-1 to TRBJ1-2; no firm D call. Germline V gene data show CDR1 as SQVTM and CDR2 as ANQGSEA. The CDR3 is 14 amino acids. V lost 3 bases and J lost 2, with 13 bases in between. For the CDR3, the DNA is TGCAGCGTTGATAGATCTGGGTCCAACTATGGCTACACCTTC. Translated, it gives CSVDRSGSNYGYTF.

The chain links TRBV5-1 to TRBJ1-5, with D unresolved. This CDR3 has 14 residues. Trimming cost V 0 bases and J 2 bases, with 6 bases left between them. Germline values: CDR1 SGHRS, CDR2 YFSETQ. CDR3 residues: CASSLEAGNQPQHF. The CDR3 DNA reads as TGCGCCAGCAGCTTGGAGGCCGGCAATCAGCCCCAGCATTTT.

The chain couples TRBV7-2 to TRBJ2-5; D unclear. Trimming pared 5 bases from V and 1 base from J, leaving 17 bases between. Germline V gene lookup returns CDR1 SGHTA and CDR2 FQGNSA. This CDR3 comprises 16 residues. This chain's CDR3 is CASSPSVAGGQETQYF. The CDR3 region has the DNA TGTGCCAGCAGCCCCTCTGTGGCTGGCGGCCAAGAGACCCAGTACTTC. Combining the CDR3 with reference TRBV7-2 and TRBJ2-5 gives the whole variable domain GAGVSQSPSNKVTEKGKDVELRCDPISGHTALYWYRQSLGQGLEFLIYFQGNSAPDKSGLPSDRFSAERTGGSVSTLTIQRTQQEDSAVYLCASSPSVAGGQETQYFGPGTRLLVL.

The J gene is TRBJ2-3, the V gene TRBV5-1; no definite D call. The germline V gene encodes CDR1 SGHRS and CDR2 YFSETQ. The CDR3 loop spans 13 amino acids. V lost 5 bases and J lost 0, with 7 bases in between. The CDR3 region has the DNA TGCGCCAGCAGATCTCCTAGCACAGATACGCAGTATTTT. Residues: CASRSPSTDTQYF.

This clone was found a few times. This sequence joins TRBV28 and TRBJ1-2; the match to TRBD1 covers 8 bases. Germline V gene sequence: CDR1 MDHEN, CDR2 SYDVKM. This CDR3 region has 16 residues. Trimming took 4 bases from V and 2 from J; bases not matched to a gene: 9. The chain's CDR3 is CASSSRARGLNYGYTF. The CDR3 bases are TGTGCCAGCAGTTCTCGTGCCAGGGGGCTAAACTATGGCTACACCTTC.

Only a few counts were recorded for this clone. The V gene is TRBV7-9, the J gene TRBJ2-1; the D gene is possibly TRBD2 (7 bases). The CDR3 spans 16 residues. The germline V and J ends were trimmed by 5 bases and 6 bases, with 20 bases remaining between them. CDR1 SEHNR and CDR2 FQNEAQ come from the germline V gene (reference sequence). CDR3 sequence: CASSPSGGIAGNEQFF. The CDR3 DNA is TGTGCCAGCAGCCCATCGGGGGGCATTGCTGGCAATGAGCAGTTCTTC.

CDR3 region: CAISESGRTMSTELFF. The CDR3 nucleotides are TGTGCCATCAGTGAGTCGGGCAGGACCATGTCTACGGAGCTGTTTTTT. The chain recombines TRBV10-3 with TRBJ2-2; D remains ambiguous. V was shortened by 0 bases and J by 10 bases, with 18 bases between the two germline ends. This CDR3 contains 16 residues. Germline assignment: CDR1 ENHRY and CDR2 SYGVKD.

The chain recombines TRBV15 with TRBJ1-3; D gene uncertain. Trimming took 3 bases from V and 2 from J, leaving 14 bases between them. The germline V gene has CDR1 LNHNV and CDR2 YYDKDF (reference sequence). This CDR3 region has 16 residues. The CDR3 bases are TGTGCCACCAGCAGGTCTCGGGGAGCGGCTGGAAACACCATATATTTT. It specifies CATSRSRGAAGNTIYF.

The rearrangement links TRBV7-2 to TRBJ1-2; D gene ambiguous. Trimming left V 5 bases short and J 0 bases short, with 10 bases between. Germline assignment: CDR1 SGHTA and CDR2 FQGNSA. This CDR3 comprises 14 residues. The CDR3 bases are TGTGCCAGCAGCCCCACCGCCGCTAACTATGGCTACACCTTC. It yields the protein CASSPTAANYGYTF.

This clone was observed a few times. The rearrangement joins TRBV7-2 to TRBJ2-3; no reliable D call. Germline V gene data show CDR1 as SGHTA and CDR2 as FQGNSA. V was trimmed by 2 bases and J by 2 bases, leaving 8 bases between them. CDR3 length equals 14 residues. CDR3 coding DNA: TGTGCCAGCAGCTTAATGAGCTCCACAGATACGCAGTATTTT. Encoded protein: CASSLMSSTDTQYF.

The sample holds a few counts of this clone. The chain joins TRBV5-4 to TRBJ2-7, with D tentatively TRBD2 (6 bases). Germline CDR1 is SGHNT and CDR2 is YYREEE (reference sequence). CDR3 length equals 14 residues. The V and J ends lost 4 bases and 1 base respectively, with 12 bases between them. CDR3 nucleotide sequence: TGTGCCAGCAGCGGAGGCGGGGCATCCTACGAGCAGTACTTC. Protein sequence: CASSGGGASYEQYF.

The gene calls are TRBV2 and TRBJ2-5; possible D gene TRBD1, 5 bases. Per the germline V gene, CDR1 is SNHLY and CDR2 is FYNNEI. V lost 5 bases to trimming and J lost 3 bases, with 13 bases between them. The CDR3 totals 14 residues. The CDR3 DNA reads TGTGCCAGCAGTCGACAGCCGCTAGAAGAGACCCAGTACTTC. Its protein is CASSRQPLEETQYF.

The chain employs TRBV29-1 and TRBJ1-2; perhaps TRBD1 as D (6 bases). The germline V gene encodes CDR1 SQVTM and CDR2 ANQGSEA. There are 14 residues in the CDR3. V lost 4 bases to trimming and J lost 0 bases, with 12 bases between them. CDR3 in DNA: TGCAGCGTTGGAAGGGGGGCCTCTAACTATGGCTACACCTTC. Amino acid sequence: CSVGRGASNYGYTF.

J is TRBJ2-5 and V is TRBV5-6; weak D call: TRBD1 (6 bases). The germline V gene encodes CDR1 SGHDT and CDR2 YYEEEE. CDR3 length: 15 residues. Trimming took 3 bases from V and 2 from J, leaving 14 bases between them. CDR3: CASSSPGQTQETQYF. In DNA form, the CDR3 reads TGTGCCAGCAGCTCCCCCGGACAGACACAAGAGACCCAGTACTTC.

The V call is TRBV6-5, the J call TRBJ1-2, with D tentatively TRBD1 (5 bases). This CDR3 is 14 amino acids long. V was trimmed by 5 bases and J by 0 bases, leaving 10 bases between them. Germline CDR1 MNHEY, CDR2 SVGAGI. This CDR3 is CASSPGTTNYGYTF. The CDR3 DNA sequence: TGTGCCAGCAGTCCCGGGACCACTAACTATGGCTACACCTTC.

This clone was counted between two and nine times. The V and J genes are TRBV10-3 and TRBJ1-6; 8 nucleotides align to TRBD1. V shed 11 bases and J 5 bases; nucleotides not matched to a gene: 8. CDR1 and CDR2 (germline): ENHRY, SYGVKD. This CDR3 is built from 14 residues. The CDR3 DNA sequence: TGTGCCGTCTCCGGGACAGGCAATAATTCACCCCTCCACTTT. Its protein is CAVSGTGNNSPLHF.

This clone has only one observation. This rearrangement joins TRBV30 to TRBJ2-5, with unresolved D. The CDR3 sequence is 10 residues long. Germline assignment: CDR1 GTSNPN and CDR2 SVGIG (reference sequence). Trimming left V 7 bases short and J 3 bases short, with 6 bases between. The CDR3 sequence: CASGEETQYF. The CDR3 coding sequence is TGTGCCTCCGGAGAAGAGACCCAGTACTTC.

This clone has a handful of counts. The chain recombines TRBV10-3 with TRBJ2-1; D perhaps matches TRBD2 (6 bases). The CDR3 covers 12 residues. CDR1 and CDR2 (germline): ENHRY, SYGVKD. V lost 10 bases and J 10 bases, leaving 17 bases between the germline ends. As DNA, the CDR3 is TGTGCCAGCCGGGACTCCGGTTTCGAGCAGTTCTTC. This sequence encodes CASRDSGFEQFF.

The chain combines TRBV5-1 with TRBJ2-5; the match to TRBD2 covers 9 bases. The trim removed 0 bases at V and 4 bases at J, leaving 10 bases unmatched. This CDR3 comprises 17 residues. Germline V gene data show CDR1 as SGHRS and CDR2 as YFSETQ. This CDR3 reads CASSLATQRGVAETQYF. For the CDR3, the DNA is TGCGCCAGCAGCTTGGCCACCCAGCGGGGGGTCGCAGAGACCCAGTACTTC.

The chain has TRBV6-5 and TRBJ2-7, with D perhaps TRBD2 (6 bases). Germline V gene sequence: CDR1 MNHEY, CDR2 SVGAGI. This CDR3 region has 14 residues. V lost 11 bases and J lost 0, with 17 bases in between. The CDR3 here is CASSRGISSYEQYF. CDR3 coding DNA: TGTGCCTCCAGTCGGGGGATTAGCTCCTACGAGCAGTACTTC.

The CDR3 loop is CASSLGLAIWDNEQFF. Written as DNA, the CDR3 is TGCGCCAGCAGCTTAGGTCTAGCGATTTGGGACAATGAGCAGTTCTTC. The rearrangement links TRBV5-1 to TRBJ2-1; TRBD2 might be the D (6 bases). The V end was cut by 2 bases, the J end by 5 bases, with 17 bases between. The CDR3 runs to 16 residues. Germline CDR1 SGHRS, CDR2 YFSETQ.

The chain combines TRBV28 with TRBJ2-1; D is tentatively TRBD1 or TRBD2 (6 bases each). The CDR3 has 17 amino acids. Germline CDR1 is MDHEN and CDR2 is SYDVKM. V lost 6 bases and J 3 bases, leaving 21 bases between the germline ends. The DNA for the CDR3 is TGTGCCAGCAGGATGATACAGGGATTGGGACTCTACAATGAGCAGTTCTTC. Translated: CASRMIQGLGLYNEQFF.

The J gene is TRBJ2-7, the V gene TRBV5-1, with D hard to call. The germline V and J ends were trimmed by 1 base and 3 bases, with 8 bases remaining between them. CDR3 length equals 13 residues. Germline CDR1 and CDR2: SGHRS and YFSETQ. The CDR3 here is CASSLNLIYEQYF. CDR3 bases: TGCGCCAGCAGCTTGAATCTGATCTACGAGCAGTACTTC.

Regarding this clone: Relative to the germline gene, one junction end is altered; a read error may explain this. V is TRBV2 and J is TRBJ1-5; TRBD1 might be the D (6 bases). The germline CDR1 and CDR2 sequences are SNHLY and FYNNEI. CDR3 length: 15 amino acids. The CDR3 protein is CASRLGGEGNRPQHF. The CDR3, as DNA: TGTGCCAGCAGACTCGGGGGCGAGGGGAATCGGCCCCAGCATTTT.

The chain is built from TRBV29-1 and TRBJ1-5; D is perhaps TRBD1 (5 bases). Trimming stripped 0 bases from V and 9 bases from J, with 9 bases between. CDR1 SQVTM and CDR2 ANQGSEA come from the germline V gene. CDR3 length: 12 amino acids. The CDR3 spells CSVEEGRGPQHF. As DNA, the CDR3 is TGCAGCGTTGAAGAAGGGAGGGGGCCCCAGCATTTT.

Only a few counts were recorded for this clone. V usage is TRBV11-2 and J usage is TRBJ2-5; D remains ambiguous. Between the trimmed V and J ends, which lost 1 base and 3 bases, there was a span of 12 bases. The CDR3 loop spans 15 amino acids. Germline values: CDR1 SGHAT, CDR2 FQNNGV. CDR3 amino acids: CASSLGVSVEETQYF. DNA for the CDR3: TGTGCCAGCAGCTTAGGTGTGAGCGTCGAAGAGACCCAGTACTTC.

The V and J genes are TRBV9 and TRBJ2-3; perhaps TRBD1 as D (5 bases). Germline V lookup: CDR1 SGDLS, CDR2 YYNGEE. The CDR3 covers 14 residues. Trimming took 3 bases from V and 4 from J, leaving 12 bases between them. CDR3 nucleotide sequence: TGTGCCAGCAGCGCAGGGCCTATAGCAGATACGCAGTATTTT. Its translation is CASSAGPIADTQYF.